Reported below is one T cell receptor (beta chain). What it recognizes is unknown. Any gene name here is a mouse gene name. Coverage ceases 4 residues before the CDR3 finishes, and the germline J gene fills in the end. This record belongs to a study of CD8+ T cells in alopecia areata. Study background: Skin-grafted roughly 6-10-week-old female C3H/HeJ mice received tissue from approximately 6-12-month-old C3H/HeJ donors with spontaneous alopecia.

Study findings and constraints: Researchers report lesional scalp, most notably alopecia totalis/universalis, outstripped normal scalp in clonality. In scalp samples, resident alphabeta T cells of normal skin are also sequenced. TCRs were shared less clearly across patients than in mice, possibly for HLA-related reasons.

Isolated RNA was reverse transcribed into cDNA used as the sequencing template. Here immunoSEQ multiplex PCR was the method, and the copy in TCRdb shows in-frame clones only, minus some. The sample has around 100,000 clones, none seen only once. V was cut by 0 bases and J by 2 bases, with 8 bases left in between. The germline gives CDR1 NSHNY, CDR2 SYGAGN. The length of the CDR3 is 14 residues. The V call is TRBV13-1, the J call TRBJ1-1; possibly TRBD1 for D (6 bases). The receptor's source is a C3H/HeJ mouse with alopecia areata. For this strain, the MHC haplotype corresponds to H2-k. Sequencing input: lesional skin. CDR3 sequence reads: CASSDEGVNTEVFF. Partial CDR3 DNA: TGTGCCAGCAGTGATGAGGGGGTCAACACA.